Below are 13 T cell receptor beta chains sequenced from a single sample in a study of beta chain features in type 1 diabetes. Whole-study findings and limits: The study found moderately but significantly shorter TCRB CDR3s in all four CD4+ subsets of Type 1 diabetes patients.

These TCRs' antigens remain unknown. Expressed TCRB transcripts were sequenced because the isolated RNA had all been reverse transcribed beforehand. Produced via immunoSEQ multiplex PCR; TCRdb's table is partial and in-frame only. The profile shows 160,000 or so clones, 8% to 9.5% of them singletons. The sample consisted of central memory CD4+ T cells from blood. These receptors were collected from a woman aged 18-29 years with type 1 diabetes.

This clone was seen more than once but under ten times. The CDR3 spells CASSSPGSRNTEAFF. Written as DNA, the CDR3 is TGTGCCAGCAGCTCCCCGGGGAGCCGGAACACTGAAGCTTTCTTT. The chain links TRBV28 to TRBJ1-1; D not resolved. From germline, CDR1 is MDHEN and CDR2 SYDVKM. This CDR3 region has 15 residues. V was trimmed by 6 bases and J by 1 base, leaving 15 bases between them. Filled out from reference TRBV28 and TRBJ1-1, the complete variable domain reads DVKVTQSSRYLVKRTGEKVFLECVQDMDHENMFWYRQDPGLGLRLIYFSYDVKMKEKGDIPEGYSVSREKKERFSLILESASTNQTSMYLCASSSPGSRNTEAFFGQGTRLTVV.

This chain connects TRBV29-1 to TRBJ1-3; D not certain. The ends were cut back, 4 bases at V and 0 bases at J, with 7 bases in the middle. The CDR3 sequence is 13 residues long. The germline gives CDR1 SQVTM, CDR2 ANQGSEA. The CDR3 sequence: CSVGYGSGNTIYF. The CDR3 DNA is TGCAGCGTTGGGTACGGCTCTGGAAACACCATATATTTT.

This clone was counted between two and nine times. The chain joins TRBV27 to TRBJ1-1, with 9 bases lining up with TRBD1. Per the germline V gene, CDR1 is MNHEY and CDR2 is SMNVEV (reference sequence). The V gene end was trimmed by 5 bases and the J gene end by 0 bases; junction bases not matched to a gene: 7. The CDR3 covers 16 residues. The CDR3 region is CASSPDRGRMNTEAFF. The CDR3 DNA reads TGTGCCAGCAGTCCGGACAGGGGCCGAATGAACACTGAAGCTTTCTTT.

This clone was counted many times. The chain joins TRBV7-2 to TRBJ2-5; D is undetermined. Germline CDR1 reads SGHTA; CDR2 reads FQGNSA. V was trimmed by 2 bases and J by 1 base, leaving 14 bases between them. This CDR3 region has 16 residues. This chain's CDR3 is CASSLTLGPPQETQYF. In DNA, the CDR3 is TGTGCCAGCAGCTTAACTCTAGGTCCACCCCAAGAGACCCAGTACTTC. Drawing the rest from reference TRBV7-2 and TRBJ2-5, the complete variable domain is GAGVSQSPSNKVTEKGKDVELRCDPISGHTALYWYRQSLGQGLEFLIYFQGNSAPDKSGLPSDRFSAERTGGSVSTLTIQRTQQEDSAVYLCASSLTLGPPQETQYFGPGTRLLVL.

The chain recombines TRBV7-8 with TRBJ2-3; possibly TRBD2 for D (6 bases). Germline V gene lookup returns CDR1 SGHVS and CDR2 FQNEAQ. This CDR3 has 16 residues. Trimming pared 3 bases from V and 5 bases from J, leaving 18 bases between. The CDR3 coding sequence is TGTGCCAGCAGCTTCCAGGCAGGCGACGGGGGAGATACGCAGTATTTT. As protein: CASSFQAGDGGDTQYF.

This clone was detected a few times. The CDR3 DNA is TGTGCCAGCAGCCGAGGTGGGGGGGCGAACAATCAGCCCCAGCATTTT. The encoded protein is CASSRGGGANNQPQHF. The chain uses TRBV13 and TRBJ1-5; D may be TRBD1 (6 bases). Trimming took 5 bases from V and 3 from J, leaving 17 bases between them. The CDR3 consists of 16 residues. Germline loops: CDR1 PRHDT, CDR2 FYEKMQ (reference sequence).

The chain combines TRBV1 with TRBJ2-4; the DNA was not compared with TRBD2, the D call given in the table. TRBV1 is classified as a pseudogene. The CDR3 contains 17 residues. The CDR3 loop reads CTSSQETEPLAKNIQYF. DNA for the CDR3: TGCACCAGCAGCCAAGAGACTGAGCCCTTAGCCAAAAACATTCAGTACTTC.

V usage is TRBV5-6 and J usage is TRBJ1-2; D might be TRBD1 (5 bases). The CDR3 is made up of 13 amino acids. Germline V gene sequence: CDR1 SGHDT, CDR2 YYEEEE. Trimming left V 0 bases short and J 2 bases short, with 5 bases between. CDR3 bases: TGTGCCAGCAGCTTGGACAGGAACTATGGCTACACCTTC. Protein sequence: CASSLDRNYGYTF.

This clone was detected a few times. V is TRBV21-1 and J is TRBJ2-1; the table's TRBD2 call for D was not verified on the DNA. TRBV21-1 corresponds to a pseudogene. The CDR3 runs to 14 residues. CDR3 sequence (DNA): TGTGCCAGCAGCGGAGACCCTGGAAATGAGGAGCAGTTCTTC. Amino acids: CASSGDPGNEEQFF.

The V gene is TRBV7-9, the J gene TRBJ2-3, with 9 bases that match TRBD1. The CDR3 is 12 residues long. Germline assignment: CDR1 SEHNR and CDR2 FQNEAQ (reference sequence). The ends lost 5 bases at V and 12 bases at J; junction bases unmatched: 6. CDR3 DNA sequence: TGTGCCAGCAGCCCGGGACAGGGAAACCAGTATTTT. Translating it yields CASSPGQGNQYF.

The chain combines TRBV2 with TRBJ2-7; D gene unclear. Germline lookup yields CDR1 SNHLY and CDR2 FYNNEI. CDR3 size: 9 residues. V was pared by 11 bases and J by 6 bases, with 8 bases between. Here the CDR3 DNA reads TGTGCCGTCGGTCTCGAGCAGTACTTC. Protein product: CAVGLEQYF.

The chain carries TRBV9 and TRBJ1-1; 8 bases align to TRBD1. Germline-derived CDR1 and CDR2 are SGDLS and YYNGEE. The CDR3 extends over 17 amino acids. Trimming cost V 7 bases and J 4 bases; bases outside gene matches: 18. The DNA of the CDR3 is TGTGCCAGCGGGGGTCTTTCAGGGGGCTTTAGAGGCACTGAAGCTTTCTTT. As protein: CASGGLSGGFRGTEAFF.

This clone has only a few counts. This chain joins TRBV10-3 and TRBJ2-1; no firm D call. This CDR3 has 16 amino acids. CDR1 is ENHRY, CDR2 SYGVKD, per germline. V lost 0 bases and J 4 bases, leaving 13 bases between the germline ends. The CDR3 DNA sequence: TGTGCCATCAGTGAGTCGCTAGGAACGTCTTACAATGAGCAGTTCTTC. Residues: CAISESLGTSYNEQFF.